The 27 T cell receptor beta chains listed next were all sequenced from one sample in a study of response to subunit inactivated influenza vaccine. Using its own MiXCR run on the RT-PCR reads, TCRdb lists one record per CDR3 protein. In the table there are around 500,000 distinct CDR3 sequences, approximately 11% of which are singletons. This specimen was PBMCs from blood, taken 45 days after vaccination. All receptors derive from a man in his forties or fifties who received an inactivated influenza vaccine.

J is TRBJ2-7 and V is TRBV2; D is ambiguous. The CDR3 is made up of 12 amino acids. Trimming left V 6 bases short and J 3 bases short, with 9 bases between. Germline loops: CDR1 SNHLY, CDR2 FYNNEI. The CDR3 DNA follows: TGTGCCAGCAGGAACCTAAACTACGAGCAGTACTTC. This encodes CASRNLNYEQYF.

This chain links TRBV5-5 with TRBJ1-4; tentatively, D is TRBD1 (6 bases). CDR1 SGHKS and CDR2 YYEKEE come from the germline V gene (reference sequence). Deletions cut 4 bases from V and 3 bases from J, with 13 bases between. The CDR3 sequence is 15 residues long. DNA for the CDR3: TGTGCCAGCAGCAAACAGGGTTCGTCTAATGAAAAACTGTTTTTT. This translates into CASSKQGSSNEKLFF. The entire variable domain, with the rest obtained from reference TRBV5-5 and TRBJ1-4, is as follows: DAGVTQSPTHLIKTRGQQVTLRCSPISGHKSVSWYQQVLGQGPQFIFQYYEKEERGRGNFPDRFSARQFPNYSSELNVNALLLGDSALYLCASSKQGSSNEKLFFGSGTQLSVL.

The gene calls are TRBV20-1 and TRBJ2-1; 10 nucleotides agree with TRBD2. With 2 bases clipped from V and 6 bases from J, the junction kept 10 bases outside the gene matches. The CDR3 spans 16 residues. Germline V gene sequence: CDR1 DFQATT, CDR2 SNEGSKA (reference sequence). CDR3 region: CSARSPKRGGSNEQFF. Written as DNA, the CDR3 is TGCAGTGCTAGATCCCCCAAGCGGGGGGGCTCCAATGAGCAGTTCTTC.

The chain carries TRBV19 and TRBJ2-1; D not resolved. V was cut by 6 bases and J by 7 bases, with 16 bases left in between. The CDR3 is 14 residues long. The V gene's germline CDR1 is LNHDA and CDR2 SQIVND (reference sequence). CDR3 sequence reads: CASSLTWGGNEQFF. The CDR3 nucleotides read TGTGCCAGTAGCTTGACTTGGGGTGGGAATGAGCAGTTCTTC.

The chain is built from TRBV6-2 or TRBV6-3 and TRBJ2-7, with TRBD2 matching 10 bases. Trimming at V came to 2 bases and at J to 5 bases, leaving 12 bases not matched to a gene. The CDR3 loop spans 17 amino acids. Germline V gives CDR1 MNHEY, CDR2 SVGEGT. In DNA form, the CDR3 reads TGTGCCAGCAGTTACCCCCAACTTCTAGCGGGAGTCAACGAGCAGTACTTC. The encoded protein is CASSYPQLLAGVNEQYF.

The chain has TRBV7-8 and TRBJ2-3; D is unclear. The ends were cut back, 6 bases at V and 2 bases at J, with 12 bases in the middle. In germline, CDR1 is SGHVS, CDR2 FQNEAQ. This CDR3 has 14 amino acids. The CDR3 coding sequence is TGTGCCAGCAGTCCTACGTTTACCACAGATACGCAGTATTTT. Its translation is CASSPTFTTDTQYF.

This clonotype was counted only a few times. This rearrangement joins TRBV20-1 to TRBJ2-3; perhaps TRBD2 as D (6 bases). V was clipped by 2 bases and J by 4 bases, with 13 bases between them. In germline, CDR1 is DFQATT, CDR2 SNEGSKA (reference sequence). The CDR3 loop spans 14 amino acids. CDR3 loop: CSARPGGGADTQYF. CDR3 nucleotides: TGCAGTGCTAGACCCGGGGGAGGCGCAGATACGCAGTATTTT.

Only a few counts were recorded for this clonotype. The genes are TRBV5-1 and TRBJ1-1; no clear D gene. V was shortened by 0 bases and J by 8 bases, with 11 bases between the two germline ends. The germline V gene has CDR1 SGHRS and CDR2 YFSETQ. This CDR3 is built from 13 residues. Written as DNA, the CDR3 is TGCGCCAGCAGCTTGGACGCCTCGGACGAAGCTTTCTTT. This codes for CASSLDASDEAFF.

The rearrangement joins TRBV6-5 to TRBJ2-1; D assignment may be TRBD1 or TRBD2 (5 bases each). This CDR3 has 16 amino acids. Deletions cut 2 bases from V and 0 bases from J, with 11 bases between. Germline V gene lookup returns CDR1 MNHEY and CDR2 SVGAGI. The CDR3: CASSYPGLSSYNEQFF. In DNA form, the CDR3 reads TGTGCCAGCAGTTACCCGGGGCTCAGCTCCTACAATGAGCAGTTCTTC.

J is TRBJ1-5 and V is TRBV2; D remains unclear. This CDR3 has 13 residues. The V end lost 2 bases, the J end lost 0 bases, and 2 bases lay between the germline ends. The germline V gene encodes CDR1 SNHLY and CDR2 FYNNEI. The CDR3 is CASSEHSNQPQHF. CDR3 DNA: TGTGCCAGCAGTGAACATAGCAATCAGCCCCAGCATTTT.

The genes are TRBV3-1 and TRBJ2-7; 15 bases map to TRBD2. The CDR3 runs to 16 residues. Germline CDR1 LGHDT, CDR2 YNNKEL (reference sequence). V trimming: 4 bases; J trimming: 6 bases; junction bases outside the gene matches: 7. In nucleotides, the CDR3 is TGTGCCAGCAGCCGGACTAGCGGGGGGGCAACGAGCGAGCAGTACTTC. Encoded protein: CASSRTSGGATSEQYF.

This clonotype was found a few times. The V call is TRBV4-3, the J call TRBJ2-2, with TRBD2 matching 12 bases. Germline V gene data show CDR1 as LGHNA and CDR2 as YSLEER. The CDR3 extends over 18 amino acids. After removal of 4 bases from V and 4 bases from J, the junction contained 10 bases not matched to a gene. The CDR3 DNA is TGCGCCAGCAGCCTGGGGCTAGCGGGAGGGCCTGTCACCGGGGAGCTGTTTTTT. This codes for CASSLGLAGGPVTGELFF.

This clonotype appeared a few times. The chain uses TRBV29-1 and TRBJ2-5, with D hard to call. Trimming shortened V by 7 bases and J by 2 bases, and 11 bases separated the two germline ends. CDR3 length: 12 residues. The germline gives CDR1 SQVTM, CDR2 ANQGSEA. CDR3 residues: CSAAGQQETQYF. CDR3 bases: TGCAGCGCCGCCGGCCAACAAGAGACCCAGTACTTC.

The chain is built from TRBV20-1 and TRBJ2-7; D is possibly TRBD1 (6 bases). CDR3 size: 14 residues. The ends were cut back, 7 bases at V and 2 bases at J, with 18 bases in the middle. The germline CDR1 and CDR2 sequences are DFQATT and SNEGSKA (reference sequence). Here the CDR3 reads CSGVRQGFAYEQYF. As DNA, the CDR3 is TGCAGTGGGGTGCGGCAGGGGTTCGCCTACGAGCAGTACTTC.

This clonotype has a handful of counts. The chain carries TRBV20-1 and TRBJ1-4; 8 bases fit TRBD1. CDR1 is DFQATT, CDR2 SNEGSKA, per germline (reference sequence). The CDR3 has 15 residues. The trim removed 5 bases at V and 5 bases at J, leaving 10 bases unmatched. The CDR3 DNA reads as TGCAGTGCTCAGTCACGGACAGGGTGGAATGAAAAACTGTTTTTT. Its protein product is CSAQSRTGWNEKLFF.

The V call is TRBV5-1, the J call TRBJ1-6, with 8 bases lining up with TRBD1. Trimming cost V 3 bases and J 5 bases; bases outside gene matches: 7. CDR1 and CDR2 from the germline V gene are SGHRS and YFSETQ. The CDR3 extends over 16 amino acids. In DNA, the CDR3 is TGCGCCAGCAGCTGGGGGAGACAGGGGAATAATTCACCCCTCCACTTT. Amino acid sequence: CASSWGRQGNNSPLHF.

This sequence joins TRBV4-1 and TRBJ1-2, with 7 bases fitting TRBD1. The V segment lost 4 bases and the J segment 8 bases; nucleotides outside the gene matches: 13. This CDR3 has 15 amino acids. Germline V lookup: CDR1 MGHRA, CDR2 YSYEKL. CDR3 DNA: TGCGCCAGCAGCCCGCGGACGACAGGGCCGGGAGGCTACACCTTC. Its translation: CASSPRTTGPGGYTF.

The rearrangement uses TRBV20-1 and TRBJ2-7; D may be TRBD2 (5 bases). The CDR3 consists of 11 residues. In germline, CDR1 is DFQATT, CDR2 SNEGSKA (reference sequence). Trimming removed 3 bases at V and 11 bases at J, with 14 bases between. CDR3 sequence (DNA): TGCAGTGCTAGCGTACCAAAGGGAGAGTACTTC. Its protein is CSASVPKGEYF.

The V and J genes are TRBV27 and TRBJ2-7; the D is unclear. The CDR3 runs 15 residues. Germline V gene lookup returns CDR1 MNHEY and CDR2 SMNVEV (reference sequence). Deletions cut 5 bases from V and 3 bases from J, with 17 bases between. The CDR3 spells CASSLTPPPYYEQYF. DNA of the CDR3: TGTGCCAGCAGTCTGACGCCGCCACCGTACTACGAGCAGTACTTC.

This clonotype was observed at least ten times. This chain connects TRBV5-1 to TRBJ1-6; TRBD1 matches 9 bases. Trimming at V came to 5 bases and at J to 5 bases, leaving 5 bases not matched to a gene. The CDR3 loop spans 15 amino acids. In germline, CDR1 is SGHRS, CDR2 YFSETQ. Here the CDR3 DNA reads TGCGCCAGCAGTTCGGGACAGGGACATAATTCACCCCTCCACTTT. The encoded protein is CASSSGQGHNSPLHF.

There are a few counts of this clonotype. The chain carries TRBV11-2 and TRBJ1-5; the D gene is possibly TRBD1 (6 bases). This CDR3 region has 17 residues. Looked up from germline, CDR1 is SGHAT and CDR2 is FQNNGV. Between the trimmed V and J ends, which lost 1 base and 5 bases, there was a span of 18 bases. This CDR3 is CASSLGGAGRQYQPQHF. The CDR3 DNA sequence: TGTGCCAGCAGCTTAGGGGGGGCAGGGAGGCAGTATCAGCCCCAGCATTTT.

This clonotype has at least ten counts. The rearrangement joins TRBV6-2 or TRBV6-3 to TRBJ2-3; D uncertain. This CDR3 has 14 residues. CDR1 is MNHEY, CDR2 SVGEGT, per germline. The V and J ends lost 3 bases and 1 base respectively, with 8 bases between them. CDR3: CASSYVFGTDTQYF. In DNA, the CDR3 is TGTGCCAGCAGTTATGTTTTCGGCACAGATACGCAGTATTTT.

The chain has TRBV7-2 and TRBJ2-3, with D perhaps matching TRBD2 (7 bases). Germline lookup yields CDR1 SGHTA and CDR2 FQGNSA. CDR3 length: 16 residues. Trimming cost V 6 bases and J 1 base, with 17 bases left between them. This CDR3 reads CASSPRGGPGTDTQYF. The CDR3 bases are TGTGCCAGCAGTCCGAGGGGGGGGCCTGGCACAGATACGCAGTATTTT.

In this sample, this clonotype turned up many times. This chain links TRBV11-2 with TRBJ2-3; D unresolved. This CDR3 contains 14 residues. Trimming stripped 2 bases from V and 4 bases from J, with 10 bases between. The germline V gene encodes CDR1 SGHAT and CDR2 FQNNGV. CDR3 in amino acids: CASSLLGFADTQYF. The CDR3 DNA reads TGTGCCAGCAGCTTACTCGGCTTTGCAGATACGCAGTATTTT.

This clonotype showed up just a few times. This chain joins TRBV6-1 and TRBJ1-4; D remains ambiguous. Germline V gene sequence: CDR1 MNHNS, CDR2 SASEGT. Trimming took off 3 bases at V and 3 bases at J, with 11 bases between the two ends. The CDR3 sequence is 15 residues long. The CDR3 nucleotides are TGTGCCAGCAGTGAGCCGGGGAGGCCTAATGAAAAACTGTTTTTT. It encodes CASSEPGRPNEKLFF.

J is TRBJ2-7 and V is TRBV4-3; tentative D call: TRBD2 (5 bases). Germline assignment: CDR1 LGHNA and CDR2 YSLEER. The CDR3 has 16 residues. V lost 0 bases, J lost 2 bases, and 14 bases lay in between. The CDR3 region is CASSQDRGWPAYEQYF. CDR3 sequence (DNA): TGCGCCAGCAGCCAAGATCGGGGTTGGCCTGCCTACGAGCAGTACTTC.

This clonotype appeared many times. The chain is built from TRBV7-2 and TRBJ2-2; 14 bases agree with TRBD2. The CDR3 sequence is 16 residues long. Germline V gene lookup returns CDR1 SGHTA and CDR2 FQGNSA. V lost 6 bases and J lost 4; bases outside the gene matches: 4. This chain's CDR3 is CASRGLAGALTGELFF. The CDR3 bases are TGTGCCAGCAGGGGACTAGCGGGAGCGCTCACCGGGGAGCTGTTTTTT.